This TCR beta chain was sequenced in a study of CD8 T cells in ankylosing spondylitis. This clonotype was seen at least ten times. TCRdb re-derived calls from the 5' RACE reads in MiXCR, one entry per CDR3 protein. The sample contains roughly 260,000 distinct CDR3 sequences, 20% of which appear only once. With 4 bases clipped from V and 6 bases from J, the junction kept 11 bases outside the gene matches. The CDR3 has 16 amino acids. CDR1 is MNHNS and CDR2 is SASEGT in the germline V gene. The specimen sequenced was blood, either unsorted or a sorted T cell fraction (not recorded which). The sequence was obtained from a male donor with ankylosing spondylitis or in good health (not recorded which). V usage is TRBV6-1 and J usage is TRBJ2-1, with 8 bases that match TRBD2. The CDR3 sequence: CASSATSAGFPNEQFF. CDR3 in DNA: TGTGCCAGCAGTGCGACTAGCGCGGGGTTTCCCAATGAGCAGTTCTTC.